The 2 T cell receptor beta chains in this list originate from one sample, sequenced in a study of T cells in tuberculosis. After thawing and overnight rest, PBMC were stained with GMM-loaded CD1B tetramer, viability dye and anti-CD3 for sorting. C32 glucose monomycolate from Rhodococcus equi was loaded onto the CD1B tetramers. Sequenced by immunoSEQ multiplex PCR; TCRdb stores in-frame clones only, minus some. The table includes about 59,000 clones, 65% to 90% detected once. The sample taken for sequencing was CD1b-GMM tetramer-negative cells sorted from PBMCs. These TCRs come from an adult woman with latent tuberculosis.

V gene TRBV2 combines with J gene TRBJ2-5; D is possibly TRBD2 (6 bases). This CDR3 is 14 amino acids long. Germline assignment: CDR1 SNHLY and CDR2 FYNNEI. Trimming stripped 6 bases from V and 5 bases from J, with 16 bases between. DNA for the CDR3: TGTGCCAGCAGACGGGACTCTGGGGGGGAGACCCAGTACTTC. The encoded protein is CASRRDSGGETQYF.

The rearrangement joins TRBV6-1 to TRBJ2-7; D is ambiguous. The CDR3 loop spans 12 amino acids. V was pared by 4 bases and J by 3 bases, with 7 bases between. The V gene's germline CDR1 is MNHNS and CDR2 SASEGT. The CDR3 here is CASSVFFYEQYF. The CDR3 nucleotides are TGTGCCAGCAGTGTTTTCTTCTACGAGCAGTACTTC.